The clone carrying this TCR beta chain was seen a few times. Its antigen is unknown. From germline, CDR1 is LNHDA and CDR2 SQIVND (reference sequence). The CDR3 length is 14 residues. The V end was cut by 2 bases, the J end by 4 bases, with 11 bases between. The data were obtained in a study of T cells in Graves' hyperthyroidism and ophthalmopathy. Amplified TCR beta CDR3 regions came from RNA transcripts. The TCR CDR3 first-round RT-PCR relied on the HTBI primer set. TCRdb re-called the multiplex PCR reads through MiXCR, storing one row per CDR3 protein. The sample gives around 450,000 distinct CDR3 sequences, 15% to 19% of which show up once; just under 8% is in the top ten. Graves' hyperthyroidism was deemed stable given no ophthalmopathy progression within 18 months. Study-wide findings and caveats: Most expanded thyroid clonotypes above 0.001 recurred in blood. Ophthalmopathy was told apart from stable hyperthyroidism by a 13 V-J model.

The V and J genes are TRBV19 and TRBJ1-2; TRBD1 might be the D (5 bases). The receptor comes from a woman in her late teens or twenties with Graves' hyperthyroidism. What was sequenced was blood. The CDR3 reads CASSIYRSGYGYTF. DNA for the CDR3: TGTGCCAGTAGTATATACAGGTCGGGCTATGGCTACACCTTC.